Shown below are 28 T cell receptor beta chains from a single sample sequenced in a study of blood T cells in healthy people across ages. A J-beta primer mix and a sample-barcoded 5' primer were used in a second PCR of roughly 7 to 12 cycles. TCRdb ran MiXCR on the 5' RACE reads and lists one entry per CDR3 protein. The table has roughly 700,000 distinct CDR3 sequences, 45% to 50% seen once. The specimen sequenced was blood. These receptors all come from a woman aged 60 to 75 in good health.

CDR3 residues: CASGLPRDGRRETQYF. Written as DNA, the CDR3 is TGTGCTAGTGGTTTGCCTAGGGACGGGAGAAGGGAGACCCAGTACTTC. This chain joins TRBV12-5 and TRBJ2-5; a possible D gene is TRBD2 (6 bases). The germline V gene has CDR1 LGHNT and CDR2 FRNRAP. V lost 2 bases and J lost 5, with 18 bases in between. This CDR3 spans 16 amino acids.

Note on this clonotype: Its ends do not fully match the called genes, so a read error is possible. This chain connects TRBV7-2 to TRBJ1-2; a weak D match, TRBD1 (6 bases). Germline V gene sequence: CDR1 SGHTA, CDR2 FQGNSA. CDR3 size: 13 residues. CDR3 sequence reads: CASSPGGVSGYTF. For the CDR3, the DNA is TGTGCCAGCAGCCCGGGGGGCGTTAGTGGCTACACCTTT.

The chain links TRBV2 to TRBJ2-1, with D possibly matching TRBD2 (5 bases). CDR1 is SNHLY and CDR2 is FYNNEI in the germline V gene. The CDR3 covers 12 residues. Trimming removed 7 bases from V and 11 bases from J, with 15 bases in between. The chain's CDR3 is CASTSGSAQQFF. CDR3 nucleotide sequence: TGTGCCAGCACCAGTGGTAGCGCTCAGCAGTTCTTC.

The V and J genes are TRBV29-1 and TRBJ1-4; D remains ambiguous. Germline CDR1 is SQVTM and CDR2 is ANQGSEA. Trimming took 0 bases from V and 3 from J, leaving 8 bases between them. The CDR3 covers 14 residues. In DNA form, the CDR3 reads TGCAGCGTTGAAGAAGGTGTTGCTAATGAAAAACTGTTTTTT. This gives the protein CSVEEGVANEKLFF. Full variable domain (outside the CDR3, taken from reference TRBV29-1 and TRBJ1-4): SAVISQKPSRDICQRGTSLTIQCQVDSQVTMMFWYRQQPGQSLTLIATANQGSEATYESGFVIDKFPISRPNLTFSTLTVSNMSPEDSSIYLCSVEEGVANEKLFFGSGTQLSVL.

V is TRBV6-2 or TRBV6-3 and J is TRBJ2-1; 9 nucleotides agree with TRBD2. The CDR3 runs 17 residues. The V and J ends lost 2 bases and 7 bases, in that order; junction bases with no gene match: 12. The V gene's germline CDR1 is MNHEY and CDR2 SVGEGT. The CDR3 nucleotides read TGTGCCAGCAGTTACCCACCTTTAGCGGGAGATAGAAATGAGCAGTTCTTC. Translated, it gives CASSYPPLAGDRNEQFF.

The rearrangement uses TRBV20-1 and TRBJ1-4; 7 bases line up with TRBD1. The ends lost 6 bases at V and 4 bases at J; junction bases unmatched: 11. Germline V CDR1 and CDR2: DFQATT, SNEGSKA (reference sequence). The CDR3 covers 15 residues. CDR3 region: CSATTGWRGNEKLFF. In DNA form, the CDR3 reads TGCAGTGCCACGACAGGGTGGAGGGGTAATGAAAAACTGTTTTTT.

The CDR3, as DNA: TGTGCCAGCAGAGCGCCTAGCGACTACAATGAGCAGTTCTTC. As protein: CASRAPSDYNEQFF. The rearrangement uses TRBV6-2 or TRBV6-3 and TRBJ2-1; a possible D gene is TRBD2 (6 bases). Trimming took 6 bases from V and 3 from J, leaving 12 bases between them. From germline, CDR1 is MNHEY and CDR2 SVGEGT. CDR3 length equals 14 residues.

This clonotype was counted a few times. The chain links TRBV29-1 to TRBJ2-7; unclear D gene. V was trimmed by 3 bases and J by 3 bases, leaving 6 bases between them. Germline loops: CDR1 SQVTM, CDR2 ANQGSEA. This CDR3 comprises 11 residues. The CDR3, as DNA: TGCAGCGTTGACGACCGCTACGAGCAGTACTTC. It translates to CSVDDRYEQYF.

The CDR3 sequence is CASSYGPKPGNEQFF. The CDR3 bases are TGTGCCAGCAGTTATGGACCGAAACCAGGCAATGAGCAGTTCTTC. The chain is built from TRBV7-7 and TRBJ2-1; D unclear. V lost 6 bases to trimming and J lost 6 bases, with 18 bases between them. The CDR3 has 15 amino acids. Germline V gene sequence: CDR1 SSHAT, CDR2 FNYEAQ (reference sequence).

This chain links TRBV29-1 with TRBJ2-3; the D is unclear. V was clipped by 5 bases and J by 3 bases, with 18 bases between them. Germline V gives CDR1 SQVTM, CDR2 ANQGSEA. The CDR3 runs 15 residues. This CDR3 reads CSVPRLGYLTDTQYF. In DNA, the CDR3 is TGCAGCGTTCCCAGACTGGGCTACCTTACAGATACGCAGTATTTT.

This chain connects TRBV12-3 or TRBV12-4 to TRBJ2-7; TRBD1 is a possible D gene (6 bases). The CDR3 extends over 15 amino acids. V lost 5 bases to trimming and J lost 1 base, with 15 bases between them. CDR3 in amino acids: CASSPRDTVSYEQYF. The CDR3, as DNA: TGTGCCAGCAGTCCACGGGACACCGTGTCCTACGAGCAGTACTTC.

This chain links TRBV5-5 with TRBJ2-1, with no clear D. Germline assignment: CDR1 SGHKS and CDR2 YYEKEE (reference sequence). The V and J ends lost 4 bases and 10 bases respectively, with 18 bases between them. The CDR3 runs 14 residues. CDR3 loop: CASSRNEQAREQFF. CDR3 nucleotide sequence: TGTGCCAGCAGCAGAAACGAACAAGCGCGGGAGCAGTTCTTC.

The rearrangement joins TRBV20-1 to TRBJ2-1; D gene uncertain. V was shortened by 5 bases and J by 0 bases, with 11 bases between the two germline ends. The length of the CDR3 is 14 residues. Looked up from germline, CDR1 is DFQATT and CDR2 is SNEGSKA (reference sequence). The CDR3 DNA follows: TGCAGTGCTTCCCAGCTTGGCTCCTACAATGAGCAGTTCTTC. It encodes CSASQLGSYNEQFF.

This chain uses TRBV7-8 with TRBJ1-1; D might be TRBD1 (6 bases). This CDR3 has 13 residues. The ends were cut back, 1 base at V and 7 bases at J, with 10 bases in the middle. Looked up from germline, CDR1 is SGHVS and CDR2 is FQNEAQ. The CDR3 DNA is TGTGCCAGCAGCTTAGGCAGGGGACTTGAAGCTTTCTTT. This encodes CASSLGRGLEAFF.

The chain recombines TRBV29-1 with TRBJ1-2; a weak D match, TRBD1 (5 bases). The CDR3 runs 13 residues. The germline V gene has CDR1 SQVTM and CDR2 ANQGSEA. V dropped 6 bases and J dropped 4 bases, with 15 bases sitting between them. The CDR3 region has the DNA TGCAGCGTGGGCCAGGGTAGGGCCTATGGCTACACCTTC. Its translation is CSVGQGRAYGYTF.

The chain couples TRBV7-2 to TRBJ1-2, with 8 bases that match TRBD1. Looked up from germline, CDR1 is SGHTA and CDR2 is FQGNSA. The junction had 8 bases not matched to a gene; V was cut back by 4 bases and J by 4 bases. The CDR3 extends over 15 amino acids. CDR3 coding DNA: TGTGCCAGCAGCTATGGGCCAGGGGGCGGCTATGGCTACACCTTC. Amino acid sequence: CASSYGPGGGYGYTF. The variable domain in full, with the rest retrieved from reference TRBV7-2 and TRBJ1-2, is GAGVSQSPSNKVTEKGKDVELRCDPISGHTALYWYRQSLGQGLEFLIYFQGNSAPDKSGLPSDRFSAERTGGSVSTLTIQRTQQEDSAVYLCASSYGPGGGYGYTFGSGTRLTVV.

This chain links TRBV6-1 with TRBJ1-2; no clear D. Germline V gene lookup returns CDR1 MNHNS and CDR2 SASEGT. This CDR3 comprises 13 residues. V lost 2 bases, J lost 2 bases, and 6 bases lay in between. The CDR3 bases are TGTGCCAGCAGTGAAAGGTGGAACTATGGCTACACCTTC. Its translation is CASSERWNYGYTF.

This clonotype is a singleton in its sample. The DNA of the CDR3 is TGCAGTGCCGGACAGGGACTAGCTAATGAAAAACTGTTTTTT. This sequence encodes CSAGQGLANEKLFF. The chain recombines TRBV20-1 with TRBJ1-4, with TRBD1 matching over 8 bases. Germline V gene data show CDR1 as DFQATT and CDR2 as SNEGSKA (reference sequence). The CDR3 consists of 14 residues. The V and J ends lost 6 bases and 3 bases, in that order; junction bases with no gene match: 6.

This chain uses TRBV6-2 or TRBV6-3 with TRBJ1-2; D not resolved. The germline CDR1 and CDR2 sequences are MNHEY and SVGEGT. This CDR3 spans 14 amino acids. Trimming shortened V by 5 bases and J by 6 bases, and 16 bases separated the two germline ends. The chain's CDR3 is CASSDLRQTNGYTF. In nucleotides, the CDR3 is TGTGCCAGCAGTGATTTGCGGCAGACTAATGGCTACACCTTC.

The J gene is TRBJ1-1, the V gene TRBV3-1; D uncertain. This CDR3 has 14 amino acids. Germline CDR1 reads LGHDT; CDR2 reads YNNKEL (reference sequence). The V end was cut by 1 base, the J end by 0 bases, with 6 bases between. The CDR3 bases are TGTGCCAGCAGCCAAGTGCGCCTGAACACTGAAGCTTTCTTT. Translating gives CASSQVRLNTEAFF.

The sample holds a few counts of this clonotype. The DNA of the CDR3 is TGTGCCAGCACCTCATCACTCGGTCGTAGCTATGGCTACACCTTC. Protein: CASTSSLGRSYGYTF. The rearrangement links TRBV27 to TRBJ1-2; D call uncertain. V was clipped by 7 bases and J by 4 bases, with 19 bases between them. The germline gives CDR1 MNHEY, CDR2 SMNVEV (reference sequence). This CDR3 has 15 amino acids.

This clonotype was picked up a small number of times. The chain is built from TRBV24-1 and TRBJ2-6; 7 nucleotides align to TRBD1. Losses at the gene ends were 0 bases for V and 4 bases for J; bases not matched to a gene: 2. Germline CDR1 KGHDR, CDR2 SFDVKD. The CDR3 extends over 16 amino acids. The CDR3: CATSDLTGEGANVLTF. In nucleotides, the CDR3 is TGTGCCACCAGTGATTTGACAGGGGAAGGGGCCAACGTCCTGACTTTC.

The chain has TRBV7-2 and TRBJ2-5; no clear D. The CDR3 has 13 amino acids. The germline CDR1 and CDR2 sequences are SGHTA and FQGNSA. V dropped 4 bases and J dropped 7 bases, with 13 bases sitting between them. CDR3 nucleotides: TGTGCCAGCAGCTCCCCCCACTACGGGACCCAGTACTTC. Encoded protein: CASSSPHYGTQYF.

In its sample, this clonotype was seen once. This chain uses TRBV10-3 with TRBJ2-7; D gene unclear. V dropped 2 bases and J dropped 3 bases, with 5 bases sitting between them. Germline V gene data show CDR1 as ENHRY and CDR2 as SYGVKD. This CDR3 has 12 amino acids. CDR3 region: CAISEVDYEQYF. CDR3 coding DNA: TGTGCCATCAGTGAGGTCGACTACGAGCAGTACTTC.

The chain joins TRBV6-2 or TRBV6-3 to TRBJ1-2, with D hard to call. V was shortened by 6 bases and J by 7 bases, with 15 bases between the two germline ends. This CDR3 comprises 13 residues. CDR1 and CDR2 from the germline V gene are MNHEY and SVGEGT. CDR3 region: CASRPPAPFGYTF. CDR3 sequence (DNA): TGTGCCAGCAGGCCCCCGGCACCTTTTGGCTACACCTTC.

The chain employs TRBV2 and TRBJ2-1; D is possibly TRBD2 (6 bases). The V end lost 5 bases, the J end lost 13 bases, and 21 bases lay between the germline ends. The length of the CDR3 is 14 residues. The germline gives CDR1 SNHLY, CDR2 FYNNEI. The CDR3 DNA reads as TGTGCCAGCAGTTCCCCAGGGTATCGGGAGACCCAGTTCTTC. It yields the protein CASSSPGYRETQFF.

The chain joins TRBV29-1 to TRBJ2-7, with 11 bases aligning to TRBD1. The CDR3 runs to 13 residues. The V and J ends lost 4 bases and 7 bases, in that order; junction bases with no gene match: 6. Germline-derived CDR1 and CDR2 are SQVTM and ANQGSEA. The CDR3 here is CSVGRTGGEEQYF. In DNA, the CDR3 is TGCAGCGTTGGTAGGACAGGGGGCGAAGAGCAGTACTTC.

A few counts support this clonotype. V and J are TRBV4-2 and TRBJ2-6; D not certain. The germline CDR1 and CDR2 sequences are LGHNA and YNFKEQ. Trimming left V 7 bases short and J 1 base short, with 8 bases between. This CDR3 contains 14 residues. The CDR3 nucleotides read TGTGCCAGCATGCTAGTATCTGGGGCCAACGTCCTGACTTTC. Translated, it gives CASMLVSGANVLTF.